Many counts were recorded for the clone carrying this T cell receptor (beta chain). The data are from a study of T cells in Graves' hyperthyroidism and ophthalmopathy. Patients were excluded because of uncontrolled infection, other autoimmune disease, pregnancy or lactation. The PBMCs were sourced from fresh peripheral blood (less than 11 ml). Regions amplified from RNA transcripts were the TCR beta CDR3 regions. First-round RT-PCR of the TCR CDR3 relied on the HTBI primer set. TCRdb reprocessed the multiplex PCR reads via MiXCR and lists one record per CDR3 protein. The table includes 350,000 or so distinct CDR3 sequences, about a sixth detected once. The CDR3 spans 12 residues. The germline V gene has CDR1 MNHEY and CDR2 SVGAGI. V lost 2 bases, J lost 6 bases, and 5 bases lay in between.

This rearrangement joins TRBV6-5 to TRBJ1-5; D is unclear. Input material: blood. The clonotype originates from a woman in her forties with Graves' ophthalmopathy. CDR3 in DNA: TGTGCCAGCAGTTACGAAGTTCAGCCCCAGCATTTT. Protein sequence: CASSYEVQPQHF.